This T cell receptor (beta chain) was captured in a study of vaccination effects on CD4 cells after COVID-19. Clones were sequenced by immunoSEQ multiplex PCR, and TCRdb holds only the in-frame ones, with some missing. In the table there are about 66,000 clones, around 79% of which are singletons. Comments on this clone: Its antigen is currently unknown.

The ends were cut back, 2 bases at V and 8 bases at J, with 12 bases in the middle. Germline V gives CDR1 KGHSH, CDR2 LQKENI. The CDR3 is 13 amino acids. Culture lasted about ten days before CD4+ T cell isolation. Two-dose BNT162b2 or mRNA-1273 vaccination was given to participants. The sample in question was CD4+ T cells from PBMCs cultured without peptide, obtained after COVID-19 vaccination. The chain carries TRBV18 and TRBJ1-1; unclear D gene. The sequence was obtained from a human donor who received a COVID-19 vaccine. The CDR3 nucleotides are TGTGCCAGCTCACCAATTTACGTGGGGGAAGCTTTCTTT. Its protein is CASSPIYVGEAFF.